The clone carrying this TCR beta chain was seen ten or more times. These data come from a study of kidney transplant recipient with SARS-CoV-2 infection. The CDR3 totals 14 residues. Germline CDR1 is SGHTA and CDR2 is FQGNSA. The V end lost 2 bases, the J end lost 3 bases, and 5 bases lay between the germline ends. Each CDR3 protein is one row after TCRdb ran MiXCR on the reads. The sample records 200,000 to 300,000 distinct CDR3 sequences, 25% to 30% being singletons. The chain links TRBV7-2 to TRBJ1-6, with D hard to call. The source material was a blood sample, sampled at baseline and on roughly day 110 from a kidney transplant recipient. This TCR was sampled from a young adult male patient who had COVID-19 and was a kidney transplant recipient. A subset of T cells may come from the graft donor. The CDR3: CASSLRDYNSPLHF. CDR3 sequence (DNA): TGTGCCAGCAGCTTACGGGACTATAATTCACCCCTCCACTTT. The variable domain in full, completed from reference TRBV7-2 and TRBJ1-6, reads GAGVSQSPSNKVTEKGKDVELRCDPISGHTALYWYRQSLGQGLEFLIYFQGNSAPDKSGLPSDRFSAERTGGSVSTLTIQRTQQEDSAVYLCASSLRDYNSPLHFGNGTRLTVT.